Shown below are 10 T cell receptor beta chains from a single sample sequenced in a study of shared clonotypes between healthy human individuals. Only in-frame clones appear in the TCRdb table, and some are missing; sequencing was by immunoSEQ multiplex PCR. The repertoire holds about 520,000 clones, with 65% to 85% as singletons. The specimen was PBMCs. The receptors were sampled from a woman aged 40 to 55 in good health. Some clones in this sample may be carry-over from other donors' samples.

This clone was observed at least ten times. This CDR3 is also generated by other DNA sequences in the sample. V is TRBV18 and J is TRBJ2-7; no definite D call. V was shortened by 6 bases and J by 2 bases, with 14 bases between the two germline ends. The CDR3 contains 14 residues. Germline V lookup: CDR1 KGHSH, CDR2 LQKENI. CDR3 sequence reads: CASSTGPDPYEQYF. Written as DNA, the CDR3 is TGTGCCAGCTCTACCGGGCCAGACCCCTACGAGCAGTACTTC.

This clone was observed a few times. A far larger clone is one base from this, pointing to a likely read error. V is TRBV7-2 and J is TRBJ2-2; no clear D. V was cut by 8 bases and J by 6 bases, with 19 bases left in between. The germline CDR1 and CDR2 sequences are SGHTA and FQGNSA. The CDR3 length is 15 residues. The CDR3 DNA reads TGTGCCAGCCGCAAAGAGGTGGGCTCGCCCGGGGAGCTGTTTTTT. This encodes CASRKEVGSPGELFF.

In nucleotides, the CDR3 is TGTGCCAGCAGTTACTACGGCCCAGATACGCAGTATTTT. Its translation: CASSYYGPDTQYF. The chain recombines TRBV6-5 with TRBJ2-3; D call uncertain. V shed 1 base and J shed 4 bases, with 6 bases lying between them. The CDR3 has 13 residues. Germline V CDR1 and CDR2: MNHEY, SVGAGI.

This clone has just one count. A read error likely explains this, since a far larger clone differs by one base. Other DNA sequences in the same sample also yield this CDR3. The chain carries TRBV11-2 and TRBJ1-5, with D unresolved. The CDR3 contains 17 residues. Germline V lookup: CDR1 SGHAT, CDR2 FQNNGV. The CDR3 protein is CASSLEMAEISNQPQHF. The CDR3 region has the DNA TGTGCTAGCAGCTTAGAAATGGCGGAGATTAGCAATCAGCCCCAGCATTTT.

The table lists this clone with a count of one. The chain links TRBV7-2 to TRBJ1-1; D call uncertain. The V gene lost 6 bases and the J gene lost 1 base, with 6 bases spanning the gap. The CDR3 covers 12 residues. CDR1 SGHTA and CDR2 FQGNSA come from the germline V gene. The CDR3 bases are TGTGCCAGCAGACCAGGGAACACTGAAGCTTTCTTT. This sequence encodes CASRPGNTEAFF.

The rearrangement links TRBV28 to TRBJ1-1; 8 nucleotides agree with TRBD1. V lost 7 bases, J lost 7 bases, and 5 bases stayed unmatched. Looked up from germline, CDR1 is MDHEN and CDR2 is SYDVKM. The CDR3 contains 12 residues. The CDR3 bases are TGTGCCAGCATTAGACAGGGGCTTGAAGCTTTCTTT. Translation gives CASIRQGLEAFF.

V usage is TRBV19 and J usage is TRBJ2-7; D assignment may be TRBD1 or TRBD2 (5 bases each). The V end lost 2 bases, the J end lost 3 bases, and 14 bases lay between the germline ends. Germline values: CDR1 LNHDA, CDR2 SQIVND (reference sequence). The CDR3 spans 15 residues. CDR3 in amino acids: CASSIQSGTVYEQYF. Here the CDR3 DNA reads TGTGCCAGTAGTATACAGTCAGGGACGGTCTACGAGCAGTACTTC.

The chain uses TRBV29-1 and TRBJ2-1; 9 positions match TRBD1. This CDR3 has 14 amino acids. V dropped 5 bases and J dropped 3; count of bases not matched to a gene: 5. Germline V CDR1 and CDR2: SQVTM, ANQGSEA. The CDR3 DNA reads as TGCAGCGTTCCCCGGGACAGGGACTACAATGAGCAGTTCTTC. The encoded protein is CSVPRDRDYNEQFF.

The chain uses TRBV30 and TRBJ2-7; weak D call: TRBD1 (6 bases). This CDR3 comprises 13 residues. V lost 2 bases, J lost 6 bases, and 14 bases lay in between. In germline, CDR1 is GTSNPN, CDR2 SVGIG (reference sequence). The CDR3 nucleotides are TGTGCCTGGAGTCGATACACAGGGCCCGAGCAGTACTTC. Protein sequence: CAWSRYTGPEQYF.

The chain carries TRBV7-2 and TRBJ1-2; 7 bases agree with TRBD1. The CDR3 is 16 amino acids. Germline loops: CDR1 SGHTA, CDR2 FQGNSA. J gave up 5 bases and V 3 bases, and 12 bases lay outside the gene matches. In nucleotides, the CDR3 is TGTGCCAGCAGCTTCAACTCAGGGGGTGGTCTGTATGGCTACACCTTC. Amino acids: CASSFNSGGGLYGYTF.